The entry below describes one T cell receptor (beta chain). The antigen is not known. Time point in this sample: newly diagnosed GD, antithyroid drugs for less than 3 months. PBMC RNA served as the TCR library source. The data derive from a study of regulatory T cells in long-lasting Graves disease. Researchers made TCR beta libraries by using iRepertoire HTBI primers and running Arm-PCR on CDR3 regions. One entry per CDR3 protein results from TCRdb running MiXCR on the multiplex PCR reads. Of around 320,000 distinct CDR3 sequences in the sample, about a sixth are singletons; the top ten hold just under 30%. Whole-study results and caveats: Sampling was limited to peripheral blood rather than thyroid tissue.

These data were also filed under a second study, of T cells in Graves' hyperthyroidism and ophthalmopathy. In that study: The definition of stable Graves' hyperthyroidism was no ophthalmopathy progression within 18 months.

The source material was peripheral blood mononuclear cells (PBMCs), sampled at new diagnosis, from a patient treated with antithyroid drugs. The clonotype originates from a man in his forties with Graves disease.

Here the CDR3 reads CASREPGYNEQFF. The DNA of the CDR3 is TGTGCCAGCAGGGAACCAGGTTACAATGAGCAGTTCTTC. The rearrangement uses TRBV6-1 and TRBJ2-1; no reliable D call. Trimming removed 6 bases from V and 4 bases from J, with 10 bases in between. Germline loops: CDR1 MNHNS, CDR2 SASEGT. This CDR3 contains 13 residues.